This TCR beta chain appears in the sequencing data of a study of blood T cell repertoires in COVID-19 (TCRdb year 2020). In the study overall: Collaborator samples came from the United States, Italy and Spain and covered acute and convalescent phases of COVID-19. The material from the prospective study consisted of cDNA or gDNA derived from T cells, B-cell-depleted T cells, or PBMCs. Subjects who had been exposed to COVID-19, were actively infected with it, or had recovered from it provided the deeply sampled blood TCRbeta repertoires that made up the dataset. The repertoires were released in a freely available public database intended as a resource for research on the immune response to SARS-CoV-2. The samples were drawn from two sources: the first 160 participants of the ongoing ImmuneRACE study, and over 950 subjects contributed by 6 global collaborators. A de-identified subject ID, COVID-19 status, age in years and sex were almost always included in the sample metadata. HLA class I and class II types, where available, came from metadata supplied by the sample provider rather than from assay-based typing. Results and caveats for the whole study, not just this receptor: How much clinical and demographic metadata was included differed by source and by participant, and the metadata was provided uncurated.

Collaborating institutions collected whole blood in K2EDTA tubes following their own protocols. For TCRbeta analysis, collaborator samples were shipped as frozen whole blood, as isolated PBMCs, or as DNA extracted from either sample type. Concerning this clone: Its antigen specificity is not known. Per-base qualities were not stored, and no clone one base away is much larger.

The germline V gene provides CDR1 SGHDN and CDR2 FVKESK. The CDR3 covers 17 residues, taking in both the cysteine and the phenylalanine. The sequence is cut down to CDR3 DNA, 51 bases in frame from base 1. The junction carries 18 bases between V and J, which are trimmed by 0 bases and 4 bases respectively. TCRbeta CDR3 regions were amplified from genomic DNA using the immunoSEQ Assay, a bias-controlled multiplex PCR. Regarding the original processing steps: Nucleated cell counts per sample were estimated from amplification of reference gene primers within the assay. To quantify the absolute abundance of each unique TCRbeta CDR3 rearrangement, sequence reads were collapsed and filtered. For each sample, productive Simpson clonality was calculated as the square root of Simpson's diversity index over productive rearrangements. TCRdb obtained this table from immuneACCESS and retained in-frame rearrangements with V and J assigned. These tables miss some clones; where compared with another copy, unresolved V genes account for less than half of the shortfall, and the remainder is unexplained. The V and J calls and clone size come from that table; D and trimming were worked out from the DNA. For this sample there are under 50,000 clones; about four fifths appear just once. In total, the top ten clones hold approximately 4% of the sample.

Sample: peripheral blood. The clonotype was recovered from a woman aged 70 to 79 with acute or convalescent COVID-19. The chain joins TRBV14 to TRBJ2-5; the D gene is possibly TRBD1, with 5 bases matching. The CDR3 amino acid sequence is: CASSQDAARASIETQYF. The nucleotide sequence is given as TGTGCCAGCAGCCAAGATGCCGCCAGGGCTTCGATAGAGACCCAGTACTTC. This CDR3, with the reference TRBV14 and TRBJ2-5 proteins standing in past its ends, gives the full variable domain EAGVTQFPSHSVIEKGQTVTLRCDPISGHDNLYWYRRVMGKEIKFLLHFVKESKQDESGMPNNRFLAERTGGTYSTLKVQPAELEDSGVYFCASSQDAARASIETQYFGPGTRLLVL.